What follows is one T cell receptor (beta chain) and its context. The time point denotes: after dendritic cell vaccination, including at tumor progression/relapse. Selection required adequate fresh-frozen tumor tissue plus more than two years' survival data. This sample was taken from a study of glioma-infiltrating T cells after dendritic cell vaccination. Across the study: Between about 2002 and 2012, patients got autologous tumor lysate-pulsed dendritic cell vaccines. Patients received three intradermal dendritic cell vaccine injections at biweekly intervals.

The primer mix had 60 V beta and 13 J beta primers. Profiled with immunoSEQ multiplex PCR; TCRdb holds only in-frame clones, not every one. This table holds about 65,000 clones, roughly 86% found once. This CDR3 contains 15 residues. Germline CDR1 is SGHDN and CDR2 is FVKESK. V shed 5 bases, J shed 1 base, and the junction held 4 bases outside the gene matches. This specimen was blood, taken after dendritic cell vaccination. V is TRBV14 and J is TRBJ2-1, with 8 bases identical to TRBD2. This receptor was identified in a human donor with glioblastoma. CDR3 coding DNA: TGTGCCAGCAGCACGGGAGGGTTGTCCTACAATGAGCAGTTCTTC. Its translation: CASSTGGLSYNEQFF.